This T cell receptor beta chain derives from a study of pediatric ulcerative colitis. This CDR3 contains 15 residues. From germline, CDR1 is PRHDT and CDR2 FYEKMQ (reference sequence). The V and J ends lost 1 base and 6 bases, in that order; junction bases with no gene match: 5. The assay was immunoSEQ multiplex PCR, and TCRdb's table has in-frame clones only and misses some. This sample has around 61,000 clones, with roughly nine tenths found just once. The clonotype comes from a boy between 5 and 17 years old with severe ulcerative colitis. Material for sequencing was blood. The chain carries TRBV13 and TRBJ2-3; 9 nucleotides line up with TRBD2. The CDR3 DNA is TGTGCCAGCAGCTTAGAGGGACTAGCCCCTGATACGCAGTATTTT. It specifies CASSLEGLAPDTQYF.